The 13 T cell receptor beta chains listed next were all sequenced from one sample in a study of T cells in Graves' hyperthyroidism and ophthalmopathy. RNA transcripts provided the source from which TCR beta CDR3 regions were amplified. First-round RT-PCR with HTBI primers amplified the TCR CDR3 region. One entry per CDR3 protein results from TCRdb running MiXCR on the multiplex PCR reads. Here the sample spans hundreds of thousands of distinct CDR3 sequences, approximately 14% being singletons. Sequencing input: blood. The receptors shown here come from a woman in her 50s with Graves' ophthalmopathy.

The table lists this clonotype with many counts. The chain employs TRBV3-1 and TRBJ2-7; D unresolved. The CDR3 contains 12 residues. Germline V gene lookup returns CDR1 LGHDT and CDR2 YNNKEL (reference sequence). Trimming left V 1 base short and J 3 bases short, with 4 bases between. In DNA form, the CDR3 reads TGTGCCAGCAGCCAAGTAGTCTACGAGCAGTACTTC. It encodes CASSQVVYEQYF.

This clonotype was recorded many times. This sequence joins TRBV20-1 and TRBJ2-1; maybe TRBD2 (6 bases). This CDR3 region has 11 residues. V lost 6 bases, J lost 7 bases, and 10 bases lay in between. Germline CDR1 and CDR2: DFQATT and SNEGSKA (reference sequence). The CDR3 DNA follows: TGCAGTGCCGCTGGGACTAATGAGCAGTTCTTC. Protein: CSAAGTNEQFF.

This clonotype was detected ten times or more. The chain couples TRBV7-2 to TRBJ2-3; D is unclear. The CDR3 is 15 amino acids. Germline V CDR1 and CDR2: SGHTA, FQGNSA. Trimming took off 1 base at V and 0 bases at J, with 8 bases between the two ends. CDR3 region: CASSLVTSSTDTQYF. The DNA of the CDR3 is TGTGCCAGCAGCTTAGTCACTTCTAGCACAGATACGCAGTATTTT.

This clonotype was seen more than once but under ten times. The chain recombines TRBV29-1 with TRBJ2-1; 11 nucleotides line up with TRBD2. CDR3 length: 16 amino acids. V was clipped by 6 bases and J by 8 bases; unmatched bases: 15. Germline values: CDR1 SQVTM, CDR2 ANQGSEA. CDR3 DNA sequence: TGCAGCGTCCCGAATCCGGCACCGGGACTAGCGGATGAGCAGTTCTTC. Translation: CSVPNPAPGLADEQFF.

The chain uses TRBV10-3 and TRBJ2-7; D is tentatively TRBD1 or TRBD2 (5 bases each). Germline CDR1 is ENHRY and CDR2 is SYGVKD. The length of the CDR3 is 13 residues. The V end lost 10 bases, the J end lost 4 bases, and 17 bases lay between the germline ends. The DNA for the CDR3 is TGTGCCACAACGGCAAACTGGGGGTACGAGCAGTACTTC. Translation gives CATTANWGYEQYF.

This clonotype was seen at least ten times. This chain links TRBV24-1 with TRBJ2-1; perhaps TRBD2 as D (5 bases). The CDR3 length is 15 residues. V was shortened by 4 bases and J by 1 base, with 10 bases between the two germline ends. Germline assignment: CDR1 KGHDR and CDR2 SFDVKD. Here the CDR3 reads CATSELGGSYNEQFF. CDR3 bases: TGTGCCACCAGTGAACTAGGTGGGTCCTACAATGAGCAGTTCTTC.

This rearrangement joins TRBV9 to TRBJ2-1; 7 nucleotides agree with TRBD2. Germline-derived CDR1 and CDR2 are SGDLS and YYNGEE. The CDR3 length is 14 residues. The V segment lost 4 bases and the J segment 4 bases; nucleotides outside the gene matches: 5. The CDR3 loop reads CASSPTSAYNEQFF. The CDR3 bases are TGTGCCAGCAGCCCCACTAGCGCTTACAATGAGCAGTTCTTC.

The gene calls are TRBV19 and TRBJ1-2; possible D gene TRBD1, 5 bases. The CDR3 consists of 15 residues. V lost 1 base to trimming and J lost 8 bases, with 17 bases between them. CDR1 and CDR2 from the germline V gene are LNHDA and SQIVND (reference sequence). The CDR3 nucleotides are TGTGCCAGTAGTATAGCGGAGGGGCTCGACGGGGGCTACACCTTC. It specifies CASSIAEGLDGGYTF.

Many counts were recorded for this clonotype. The V gene is TRBV12-3 or TRBV12-4, the J gene TRBJ1-2; perhaps TRBD1 as D (6 bases). The CDR3 sequence is 14 residues long. V was shortened by 3 bases and J by 4 bases, with 12 bases between the two germline ends. The DNA for the CDR3 is TGTGCCAGCAGTTTGGGGGGCGCTAGCTATGGCTACACCTTC. This encodes CASSLGGASYGYTF.

The chain uses TRBV29-1 and TRBJ1-2, with D tentatively TRBD1 (6 bases). The CDR3 extends over 13 amino acids. Trimming shortened V by 5 bases and J by 4 bases, and 14 bases separated the two germline ends. The germline gives CDR1 SQVTM, CDR2 ANQGSEA. The CDR3 loop is CSVPRGGTYGYTF. The CDR3 nucleotides are TGCAGCGTTCCTAGGGGGGGAACCTATGGCTACACCTTC.

The table lists this clonotype with many counts. The rearrangement joins TRBV7-2 to TRBJ2-5, with D perhaps TRBD1 or TRBD2 (5 bases each). The CDR3 consists of 16 residues. V lost 4 bases to trimming and J lost 0 bases, with 15 bases between them. Germline V lookup: CDR1 SGHTA, CDR2 FQGNSA. CDR3: CASSSLLRDHQETQYF. In DNA, the CDR3 is TGTGCCAGCAGCTCCCTTCTTCGGGACCACCAAGAGACCCAGTACTTC.

This clonotype came up a few times. The V call is TRBV12-5, the J call TRBJ2-1, with TRBD2 as a possible D gene (6 bases). The CDR3 is 11 residues long. V was cut by 5 bases and J by 8 bases, with 7 bases left in between. The germline V gene has CDR1 LGHNT and CDR2 FRNRAP. CDR3 sequence (DNA): TGTGCTAGTGGTCCGGGGGATGAGCAGTTCTTC. It translates to CASGPGDEQFF.

Concerning this clonotype: A much bigger clone sits one base away, suggesting this may be a read error. The V and J genes are TRBV7-6 and TRBJ2-7; D is possibly TRBD2 (5 bases). This CDR3 comprises 14 residues. CDR1 is SGHVS and CDR2 is FNYEAQ in the germline V gene. The CDR3 here is CASSLGSSDYGQYF. The CDR3 region has the DNA TGTGCCAGCAGCTTAGGTTCTTCCGACTACGGGCAGTACTTC. The entire variable domain, with the rest obtained from reference TRBV7-6 and TRBJ2-7, is as follows: GAGVSQSPRYKVTKRGQDVALRCDPISGHVSLYWYRQALGQGPEFLTYFNYEAQQDKSGLPNDRFSAERPEGSISTLTIQRTEQRDSAMYRCASSLGSSDYGQYFGPGTRLTVT.